The 21 T cell receptor beta chains in this list originate from one sample, sequenced in a study of T cell responses to AZD1222 COVID-19 vaccine. Data came from immunoSEQ multiplex PCR; TCRdb stores just in-frame clones and leaves some out. The sample has tens of thousands of clones; roughly 88% are singletons. The sequencing here drew on peripheral blood, taken 28 days after the second AZD1222 dose. The receptors shown here come from an adult who received the AZD1222 COVID-19 vaccine.

The chain links TRBV9 to TRBJ1-4; maybe TRBD1 (5 bases). The germline gives CDR1 SGDLS, CDR2 YYNGEE. V was cut by 3 bases and J by 8 bases, with 17 bases left in between. The length of the CDR3 is 15 residues. The CDR3 DNA sequence: TGTGCCAGCAGCGGATCGGAGGGGTCTCGAGAAAAACTGTTTTTT. Protein sequence: CASSGSEGSREKLFF.

The chain couples TRBV11-2 to TRBJ2-2; TRBD2 matches at 10 bases. J gave up 4 bases and V 7 bases, and 9 bases lay outside the gene matches. CDR1 SGHAT and CDR2 FQNNGV come from the germline V gene. CDR3 length: 16 residues. The CDR3 reads CASTYGAGGSTGELFF. CDR3 sequence (DNA): TGTGCCAGCACCTATGGAGCGGGGGGGTCCACCGGGGAGCTGTTTTTT.

This chain connects TRBV7-9 to TRBJ1-6, with 7 positions matching TRBD1. The CDR3 is made up of 15 amino acids. Trimming took 5 bases from V and 6 from J; bases not matched to a gene: 7. CDR1 is SEHNR, CDR2 FQNEAQ, per germline (reference sequence). Here the CDR3 DNA reads TGTGCCAGCAGCCCCGGGACAGTCCCTAATTCACCCCTCCACTTT. This sequence encodes CASSPGTVPNSPLHF.

This clone appeared a single time. The limits of the CDR3 on the DNA are not certain, so only TCRdb's listed CDR3 is given. J is TRBJ1-2 and V is TRBV30; the D call TRBD1 from the table was never checked on the DNA. Germline V gene data show CDR1 as GTSNPN and CDR2 as SVGIG (reference sequence). The CDR3 is 9 residues long, counting both termini. This CDR3 is CAWGSGTKF.

The chain couples TRBV7-6 to TRBJ2-1, with D perhaps assigned TRBD1 or TRBD2 (5 bases each). Per the germline V gene, CDR1 is SGHVS and CDR2 is FNYEAQ. Trimming removed 1 base from V and 8 bases from J, with 21 bases in between. The CDR3 contains 17 residues. The CDR3 here is CASSLVPPGRVSDEQFF. The CDR3 DNA follows: TGTGCCAGCAGCTTAGTACCCCCTGGCAGGGTTAGCGATGAGCAGTTCTTC. Drawing the rest from reference TRBV7-6 and TRBJ2-1, the complete variable domain is GAGVSQSPRYKVTKRGQDVALRCDPISGHVSLYWYRQALGQGPEFLTYFNYEAQQDKSGLPNDRFSAERPEGSISTLTIQRTEQRDSAMYRCASSLVPPGRVSDEQFFGPGTRLTVL.

V usage is TRBV16 and J usage is TRBJ1-5, with D possibly being TRBD1 (5 bases). Trimming took off 4 bases at V and 4 bases at J, with 14 bases between the two ends. Looked up from germline, CDR1 is KGHSY and CDR2 is FQNENV. This CDR3 is 15 amino acids long. CDR3: CASSRTNRRNQPQHF. The CDR3 DNA follows: TGTGCCAGCAGCCGCACCAACAGGCGGAATCAGCCCCAGCATTTT.

V and J are TRBV19 and TRBJ1-1; no definite D call. CDR3 length equals 14 residues. V dropped 5 bases and J dropped 1 base, with 11 bases sitting between them. CDR1 and CDR2 (germline): LNHDA, SQIVND (reference sequence). The CDR3 sequence: CASSVGAENTEAFF. The DNA for the CDR3 is TGTGCCAGTAGTGTTGGCGCCGAGAACACTGAAGCTTTCTTT. The full variable domain, completed using reference TRBV19 and TRBJ1-1, is DGGITQSPKYLFRKEGQNVTLSCEQNLNHDAMYWYRQDPGQGLRLIYYSQIVNDFQKGDIAEGYSVSREKKESFPLTVTSAQKNPTAFYLCASSVGAENTEAFFGQGTRLTVV.

V is TRBV7-9 and J is TRBJ1-2; TRBD1 is a possible D gene (6 bases). This CDR3 is 14 amino acids long. Trimming took 4 bases from V and 6 from J, leaving 15 bases between them. Germline assignment: CDR1 SEHNR and CDR2 FQNEAQ (reference sequence). In DNA form, the CDR3 reads TGTGCCAGCAGCTCGTTTGGGGGGCTGGATGGCTACACCTTC. Its translation: CASSSFGGLDGYTF.

This chain links TRBV2 with TRBJ1-5; D not resolved. The CDR3 is made up of 14 amino acids. V was clipped by 5 bases and J by 3 bases, with 11 bases between them. Germline V gene sequence: CDR1 SNHLY, CDR2 FYNNEI. The CDR3 reads CASSLGRNNQPQHF. In DNA, the CDR3 is TGTGCCAGCAGTCTCGGACGGAACAATCAGCCCCAGCATTTT.

The chain uses TRBV6-2 or TRBV6-3 and TRBJ1-1; D ambiguous. The ends were cut back, 2 bases at V and 2 bases at J, with 9 bases in the middle. CDR1 is MNHEY, CDR2 SVGEGT, per germline. The CDR3 has 14 residues. The CDR3 DNA follows: TGTGCCAGCAGTTACCTCGCCAGTAACACTGAAGCTTTCTTT. The encoded protein is CASSYLASNTEAFF.

The rearrangement joins TRBV2 to TRBJ1-2; D call uncertain. CDR1 is SNHLY and CDR2 is FYNNEI in the germline V gene. V was shortened by 6 bases and J by 0 bases, with 11 bases between the two germline ends. This CDR3 is 14 amino acids long. Written as DNA, the CDR3 is TGTGCCAGCAGGCCACAGAGTTCTAACTATGGCTACACCTTC. This sequence encodes CASRPQSSNYGYTF.

The chain uses TRBV30 and TRBJ1-1, with unresolved D. This CDR3 is built from 13 residues. V was pared by 4 bases and J by 1 base, with 10 bases between. In germline, CDR1 is GTSNPN, CDR2 SVGIG (reference sequence). In nucleotides, the CDR3 is TGTGCCTGGAAAAGACTCGCGAACACTGAAGCTTTCTTT. Its protein product is CAWKRLANTEAFF.

The chain has TRBV5-1 and TRBJ1-1; 7 bases fit TRBD1. The junction had 7 bases not matched to a gene; V was cut back by 1 base and J by 4 bases. Per the germline V gene, CDR1 is SGHRS and CDR2 is YFSETQ. CDR3 length: 15 amino acids. The CDR3, as DNA: TGCGCCAGCAGCTTGCGCACAGGGGATAGCACTGAAGCTTTCTTT. Translated, it gives CASSLRTGDSTEAFF.

The chain employs TRBV30 and TRBJ1-1; TRBD1 agrees at 7 bases. Germline-derived CDR1 and CDR2 are GTSNPN and SVGIG (reference sequence). V was clipped by 0 bases and J by 13 bases; unmatched bases: 11. This CDR3 is 13 amino acids long. Here the CDR3 reads CAWSVRAGGWGFF. The CDR3 coding sequence is TGTGCCTGGAGTGTACGGGCAGGGGGTTGGGGTTTCTTT.

Points on this clone: The junction shows a germline mismatch at one end, possibly a read error. The V and J genes are TRBV29-1 and TRBJ2-3, with a possible D match to TRBD2 (6 bases). Germline loops: CDR1 SQVTM, CDR2 ANQGSEA. This CDR3 is 9 amino acids long. CDR3 region: CSAGLQDGF. For the CDR3, the DNA is TGCAGCGCGGGACTTCAGGATGGTTTT.

The rearrangement uses TRBV30 and TRBJ2-3; possible D gene TRBD2, 5 bases. V was shortened by 4 bases and J by 3 bases, with 14 bases between the two germline ends. The CDR3 consists of 14 residues. Looked up from germline, CDR1 is GTSNPN and CDR2 is SVGIG (reference sequence). The CDR3 region is CAWITRRWTDTQYF. The DNA of the CDR3 is TGTGCCTGGATCACCCGGAGGTGGACAGATACGCAGTATTTT. Supplemented by reference TRBV30 and TRBJ2-3, the full variable domain reads SQTIHQWPATLVQPVGSPLSLECTVEGTSNPNLYWYRQAAGRGLQLLFYSVGIGQISSEVPQNLSASRPQDRQFILSSKKLLLSDSGFYLCAWITRRWTDTQYFGPGTRLTVL.

V gene TRBV11-2 combines with J gene TRBJ2-2; D not certain. Deletions cut 3 bases from V and 1 base from J, with 6 bases between. The CDR3 totals 14 residues. Germline V gene lookup returns CDR1 SGHAT and CDR2 FQNNGV. For the CDR3, the DNA is TGTGCCAGCAGCTTTCTCAGGAACACCGGGGAGCTGTTTTTT. Its protein is CASSFLRNTGELFF.

This clone was seen once. The CDR3 bases are TGTGCCAGCAGTGGAACAGGGGGATATAATGAAAAACTGTTTTTT. This codes for CASSGTGGYNEKLFF. The chain carries TRBV25-1 and TRBJ1-4; 8 bases align to TRBD1. The CDR3 is 15 amino acids. Losses at the gene ends were 4 bases for V and 4 bases for J; bases not matched to a gene: 5. Germline V lookup: CDR1 MGHDK, CDR2 SYGVNS.

The CDR3 nucleotides read TGTGCCAGCAGCCCACCGGGACAGGGAGGTACTGAAGCTTTCTTT. It translates to CASSPPGQGGTEAFF. V is TRBV9 and J is TRBJ1-1; 9 nucleotides align to TRBD1. Trimming took 4 bases from V and 5 from J; bases not matched to a gene: 9. The CDR3 length is 15 residues. Germline loops: CDR1 SGDLS, CDR2 YYNGEE.

The chain recombines TRBV3-1 (or the pseudogene TRBV3-2) with TRBJ2-1; D perhaps matches TRBD1 (5 bases). CDR3 length: 14 residues. CDR1 is LGHDT, CDR2 YNNKEL, per germline (reference sequence). V was trimmed by 2 bases and J by 6 bases, leaving 11 bases between them. The CDR3 reads CASSQPTDVNEQFF. The CDR3 DNA reads TGTGCCAGCAGCCAACCGACAGACGTCAATGAGCAGTTCTTC.

The chain carries TRBV11-2 and TRBJ2-1; 8 bases line up with TRBD1. Per germline, CDR1 SGHAT and CDR2 FQNNGV. CDR3 length: 15 residues. Trimming at V came to 0 bases and at J to 7 bases, leaving 5 bases not matched to a gene. This CDR3 reads CASSLEGRGRNEQFF. CDR3 DNA sequence: TGTGCCAGCAGCTTAGAGGGCAGGGGGCGGAATGAGCAGTTCTTC.